Below, 20 T cell receptor beta chains from the same sample are listed, as sequenced in a study of CD8 T cells in ankylosing spondylitis. General study points: Seemingly distinctive of ankylosing spondylitis blood was a TCR beta motif formed by eight highly homologous variants.

Their cognate antigens are unknown. TCRdb reanalysed the 5' RACE reads using MiXCR and keeps one entry per CDR3 protein. This table holds about 200,000 distinct CDR3 sequences, just under 7.5% found once. Sequencing was performed on blood, either unsorted or a sorted T cell fraction (not recorded which). All receptors derive from a male donor with ankylosing spondylitis.

At least ten counts were recorded for this clonotype. The V gene is TRBV9, the J gene TRBJ2-1; D may correspond to TRBD1 or TRBD2 (5 bases each). Germline V gene lookup returns CDR1 SGDLS and CDR2 YYNGEE. Between the trimmed V and J ends, which lost 3 bases and 1 base, there was a span of 11 bases. CDR3 size: 15 residues. This chain's CDR3 is CASSAGTQSYNEQFF. The CDR3, as DNA: TGTGCCAGCAGCGCCGGGACCCAGTCCTACAATGAGCAGTTCTTC.

This clonotype was observed many times. V and J are TRBV29-1 and TRBJ2-1; TRBD2 agrees at 12 bases. From germline, CDR1 is SQVTM and CDR2 ANQGSEA. This CDR3 is 15 amino acids long. The ends lost 0 bases at V and 9 bases at J; junction bases unmatched: 6. The chain's CDR3 is CSVEETSGSRFEQFF. CDR3 DNA sequence: TGCAGCGTTGAAGAGACTAGCGGGAGTAGGTTTGAGCAGTTCTTC.

V and J are TRBV20-1 and TRBJ2-7; D is unresolved. Trimming removed 5 bases from V and 4 bases from J, with 21 bases in between. Germline loops: CDR1 DFQATT, CDR2 SNEGSKA (reference sequence). The CDR3 spans 15 residues. The CDR3: CSARTLDAPGYEQYF. The CDR3 DNA sequence: TGCAGTGCTCGAACCCTGGACGCGCCCGGGTACGAGCAGTACTTC.

This clonotype was seen repeatedly, ten times or more. The rearrangement joins TRBV7-2 to TRBJ2-1, with D unresolved. The V and J ends lost 3 bases and 0 bases respectively, with 6 bases between them. The CDR3 consists of 14 residues. From germline, CDR1 is SGHTA and CDR2 FQGNSA. CDR3 bases: TGTGCCAGCAGCTTCCGTCTCTCCTACAATGAGCAGTTCTTC. Amino acid sequence: CASSFRLSYNEQFF.

This clonotype has at least ten counts. The rearrangement uses TRBV7-6 and TRBJ2-2, with TRBD1 identical over 11 bases. This CDR3 contains 16 residues. Germline lookup yields CDR1 SGHVS and CDR2 FNYEAQ. Germline trimming cut 4 bases from V and 3 bases from J; bases unmatched to any gene: 4. CDR3 loop: CASSSGTGGYTGELFF. CDR3 DNA: TGTGCCAGCAGCTCCGGGACAGGGGGTTACACCGGGGAGCTGTTTTTT.

The table lists this clonotype with many counts. The chain uses TRBV29-1 and TRBJ1-1; D call uncertain. The CDR3 has 12 residues. V was pared by 0 bases and J by 6 bases, with 8 bases between. The germline CDR1 and CDR2 sequences are SQVTM and ANQGSEA. CDR3 sequence reads: CSVEEVGPEAFF. The CDR3 DNA follows: TGCAGCGTTGAAGAGGTCGGGCCTGAAGCTTTCTTT.

The table lists this clonotype with many counts. The V gene is TRBV27, the J gene TRBJ2-7; TRBD1 might be the D (6 bases). The CDR3 sequence is 11 residues long. The V gene lost 5 bases and the J gene lost 7 bases, with 9 bases spanning the gap. CDR1 MNHEY and CDR2 SMNVEV come from the germline V gene (reference sequence). The CDR3 DNA reads TGTGCCAGCAGTCACACAGGGGAGCAGTACTTC. Its protein is CASSHTGEQYF.

The chain couples TRBV15 to TRBJ1-5; D is ambiguous. The germline V gene encodes CDR1 LNHNV and CDR2 YYDKDF (reference sequence). Trimming pared 0 bases from V and 4 bases from J, leaving 10 bases between. The CDR3 has 15 amino acids. The CDR3 nucleotides are TGTGCCACCAGCAGAGATTTGGGGATAAATCAGCCCCAGCATTTT. This codes for CATSRDLGINQPQHF.

This clonotype has ten or more counts. The V and J genes are TRBV27 and TRBJ2-1; D gene ambiguous. The CDR3 runs 13 residues. CDR1 is MNHEY, CDR2 SMNVEV, per germline (reference sequence). V gave up 0 bases and J gave up 7 bases, with 7 bases separating them. The CDR3 is CASSLSIRNEQFF. Here the CDR3 DNA reads TGTGCCAGCAGTTTATCGATTCGGAATGAGCAGTTCTTC.

This clonotype was seen at least ten times. The rearrangement joins TRBV25-1 to TRBJ2-2; possible D gene TRBD2, 5 bases. CDR1 is MGHDK, CDR2 SYGVNS, per germline. The CDR3 loop spans 14 amino acids. Trimming took 2 bases from V and 3 from J, leaving 7 bases between them. CDR3 amino acids: CASSESGDTGELFF. The CDR3 DNA reads as TGTGCCAGCAGTGAAAGCGGAGACACCGGGGAGCTGTTTTTT.

At least ten counts were recorded for this clonotype. The chain couples TRBV7-8 to TRBJ1-1; TRBD1 might be the D (5 bases). CDR1 is SGHVS, CDR2 FQNEAQ, per germline. Trimming took off 2 bases at V and 8 bases at J, with 15 bases between the two ends. CDR3 length: 14 residues. CDR3 sequence reads: CASSLFRVKGEAFF. The CDR3 nucleotides read TGTGCCAGCAGCTTATTCAGGGTGAAAGGCGAAGCTTTCTTT.

The CDR3 region has the DNA TGCGCCAGCAGCCAAGAGAGGGGTACAGGGGCCCATGGCTACACCTTC. Translated: CASSQERGTGAHGYTF. J is TRBJ1-2 and V is TRBV4-3, with 7 positions matching TRBD1. The junction had 10 bases not matched to a gene; V was cut back by 0 bases and J by 6 bases. The CDR3 sequence is 16 residues long. The germline V gene has CDR1 LGHNA and CDR2 YSLEER.

V gene TRBV11-2 combines with J gene TRBJ2-6; D remains unclear. V was clipped by 1 base and J by 0 bases, with 13 bases between them. Germline assignment: CDR1 SGHAT and CDR2 FQNNGV. This CDR3 has 18 residues. CDR3 DNA sequence: TGTGCCAGCAGCTTAGGACACCGAGCGAGCTCTGGGGCCAACGTCCTGACTTTC. Protein product: CASSLGHRASSGANVLTF.

The sample holds many counts of this clonotype. The chain is built from TRBV10-2 and TRBJ1-2; D perhaps matches TRBD1 (5 bases). The CDR3 is made up of 13 amino acids. Germline V CDR1 and CDR2: WSHSY, SAAADI. Trimming cost V 8 bases and J 4 bases, with 14 bases left between them. CDR3 coding DNA: TGCGCCAGCGGAGTTGGGGACTCCTATGGCTACACCTTC. It codes for CASGVGDSYGYTF.

There are a few counts of this clonotype. J is TRBJ2-5 and V is TRBV7-9; D is unresolved. Germline CDR1 reads SEHNR; CDR2 reads FQNEAQ (reference sequence). The V end lost 5 bases, the J end lost 2 bases, and 18 bases lay between the germline ends. The length of the CDR3 is 16 residues. The CDR3 reads CASSPPLGRPQETQYF. CDR3 coding DNA: TGTGCCAGCAGCCCGCCCCTCGGCAGGCCACAAGAGACCCAGTACTTC.

About this clonotype itself: A much larger clone is a single base away; this may be a read error. The V call is TRBV29-1, the J call TRBJ1-2; D is undetermined. The CDR3 extends over 12 amino acids. V lost 3 bases to trimming and J lost 4 bases, with 9 bases between them. CDR1 and CDR2 from the germline V gene are SQVTM and ANQGSEA. The CDR3 DNA follows: TGCAGCGTTGACGGCACGTTCTATGGCTACACCTTC. Translating it yields CSVDGTFYGYTF.

The table lists this clonotype with many counts. The chain is built from TRBV20-1 and TRBJ2-2; weak D call: TRBD2 (6 bases). The CDR3 covers 14 residues. Germline CDR1 reads DFQATT; CDR2 reads SNEGSKA (reference sequence). V gave up 2 bases and J gave up 1 base, with 8 bases separating them. The CDR3 here is CSARWGENTGELFF. CDR3 in DNA: TGCAGTGCTAGATGGGGGGAGAACACCGGGGAGCTGTTTTTT.

This clonotype was seen ten or more times. This chain links TRBV7-2 with TRBJ1-1; no firm D call. Germline V lookup: CDR1 SGHTA, CDR2 FQGNSA. The CDR3 totals 14 residues. Trimming removed 1 base from V and 3 bases from J, with 9 bases in between. CDR3 nucleotide sequence: TGTGCCAGCAGCTTAGAGGCCCGCCACACTGAAGCTTTCTTT. It yields the protein CASSLEARHTEAFF.

This clonotype was counted only a few times. The chain links TRBV7-9 to TRBJ2-7; 8 bases are shared with TRBD1. V was clipped by 4 bases and J by 1 base; unmatched bases: 6. The CDR3 sequence is 15 residues long. Per germline, CDR1 SEHNR and CDR2 FQNEAQ (reference sequence). CDR3: CASSSVRDRSYEQYF. The CDR3, as DNA: TGTGCCAGCAGCTCGGTCCGGGACAGGTCCTACGAGCAGTACTTC.

This clonotype was counted ten times or more. V usage is TRBV12-3 or TRBV12-4 and J usage is TRBJ2-3; D gene uncertain. The CDR3 has 16 residues. Between the trimmed V and J ends, which lost 4 bases and 0 bases, there was a span of 14 bases. The CDR3 spells CASSSLGGPSTDTQYF. CDR3 in DNA: TGTGCCAGCAGTTCGCTTGGCGGCCCTAGCACAGATACGCAGTATTTT.